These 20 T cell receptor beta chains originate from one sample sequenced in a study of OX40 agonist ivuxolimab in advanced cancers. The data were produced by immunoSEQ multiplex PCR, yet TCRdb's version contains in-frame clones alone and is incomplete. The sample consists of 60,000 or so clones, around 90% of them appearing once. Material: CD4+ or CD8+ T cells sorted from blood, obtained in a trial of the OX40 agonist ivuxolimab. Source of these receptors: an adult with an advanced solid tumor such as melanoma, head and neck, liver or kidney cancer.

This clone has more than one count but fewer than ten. CDR3: CASTLDRRGGELFF. The DNA for the CDR3 is TGTGCCAGCACCTTAGACAGGCGGGGCGGGGAGCTGTTTTTT. The chain uses TRBV6-1 and TRBJ2-2; D tentatively fits TRBD1 or TRBD2 (6 bases each). V dropped 7 bases and J dropped 7 bases, with 16 bases sitting between them. Per germline, CDR1 MNHNS and CDR2 SASEGT. The CDR3 totals 14 residues.

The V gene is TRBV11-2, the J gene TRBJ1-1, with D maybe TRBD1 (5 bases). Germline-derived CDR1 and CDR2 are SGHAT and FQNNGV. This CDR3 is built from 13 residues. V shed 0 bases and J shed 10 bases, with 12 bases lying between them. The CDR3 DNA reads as TGTGCCAGCAGCTTAGATCGGGGCCCCCGAGCTTTCTTT. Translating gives CASSLDRGPRAFF.

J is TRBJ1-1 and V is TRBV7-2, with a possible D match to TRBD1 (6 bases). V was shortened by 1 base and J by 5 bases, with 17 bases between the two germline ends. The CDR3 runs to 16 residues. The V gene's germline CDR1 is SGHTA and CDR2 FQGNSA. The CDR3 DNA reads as TGTGCCAGCAGCTTAGAGGGTTCTAGGGGGGGGACTGAAGCTTTCTTT. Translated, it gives CASSLEGSRGGTEAFF. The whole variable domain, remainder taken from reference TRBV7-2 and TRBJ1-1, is GAGVSQSPSNKVTEKGKDVELRCDPISGHTALYWYRQSLGQGLEFLIYFQGNSAPDKSGLPSDRFSAERTGGSVSTLTIQRTQQEDSAVYLCASSLEGSRGGTEAFFGQGTRLTVV.

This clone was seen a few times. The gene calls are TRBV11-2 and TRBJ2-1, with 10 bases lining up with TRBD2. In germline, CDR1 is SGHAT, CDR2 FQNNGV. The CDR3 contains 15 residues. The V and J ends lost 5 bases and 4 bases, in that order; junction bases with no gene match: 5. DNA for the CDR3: TGTGCCAGCAGCCCCCGGACTAGCGGTTACAATGAGCAGTTCTTC. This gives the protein CASSPRTSGYNEQFF.

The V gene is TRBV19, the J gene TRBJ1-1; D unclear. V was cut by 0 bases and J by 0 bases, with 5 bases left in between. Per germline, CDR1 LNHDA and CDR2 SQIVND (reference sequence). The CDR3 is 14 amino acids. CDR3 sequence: CASSIEGMNTEAFF. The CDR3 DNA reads TGTGCCAGTAGTATAGAGGGCATGAACACTGAAGCTTTCTTT.

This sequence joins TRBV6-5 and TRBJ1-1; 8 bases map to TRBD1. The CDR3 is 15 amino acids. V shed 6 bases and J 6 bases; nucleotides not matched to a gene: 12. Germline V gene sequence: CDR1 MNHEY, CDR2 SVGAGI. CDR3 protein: CASRLDRGESAEAFF. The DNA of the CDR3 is TGTGCCAGCAGACTCGACAGGGGTGAGTCGGCTGAAGCTTTCTTT.

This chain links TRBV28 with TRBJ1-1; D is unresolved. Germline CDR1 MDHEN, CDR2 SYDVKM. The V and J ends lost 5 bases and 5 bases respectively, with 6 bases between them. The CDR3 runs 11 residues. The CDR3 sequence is CASSDLTEAFF. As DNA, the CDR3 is TGTGCCAGCAGTGATTTGACTGAAGCTTTCTTT.

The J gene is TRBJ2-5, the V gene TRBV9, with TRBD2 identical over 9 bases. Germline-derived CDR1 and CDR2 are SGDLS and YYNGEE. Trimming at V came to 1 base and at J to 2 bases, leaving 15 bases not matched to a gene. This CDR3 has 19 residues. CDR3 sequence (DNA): TGTGCCAGCAGCGTAAGAGGAGGGGGACTTAGCGGGAGTCAAGAGACCCAGTACTTC. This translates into CASSVRGGGLSGSQETQYF.

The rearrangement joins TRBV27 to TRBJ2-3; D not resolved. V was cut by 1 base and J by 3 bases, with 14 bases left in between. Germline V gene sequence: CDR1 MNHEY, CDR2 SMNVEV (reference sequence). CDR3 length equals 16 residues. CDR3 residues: CASSLFPSFVTDTQYF. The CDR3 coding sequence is TGTGCCAGCAGTTTATTTCCCAGCTTTGTGACAGATACGCAGTATTTT.

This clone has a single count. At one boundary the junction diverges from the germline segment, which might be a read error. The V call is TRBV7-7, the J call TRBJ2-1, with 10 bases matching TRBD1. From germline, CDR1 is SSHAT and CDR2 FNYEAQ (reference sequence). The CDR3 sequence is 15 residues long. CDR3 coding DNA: TGTGCTAGCAGCTTAGGGGACAGGGGATACAATGAGCAGTTCTTC. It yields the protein CASSLGDRGYNEQFF.

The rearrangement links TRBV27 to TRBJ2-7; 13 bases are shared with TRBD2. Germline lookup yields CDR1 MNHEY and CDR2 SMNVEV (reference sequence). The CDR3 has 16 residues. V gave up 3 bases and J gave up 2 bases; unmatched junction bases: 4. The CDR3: CASSLATSGRAYEQYF. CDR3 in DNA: TGTGCCAGCAGTTTGGCAACTAGCGGGAGGGCCTACGAGCAGTACTTC.

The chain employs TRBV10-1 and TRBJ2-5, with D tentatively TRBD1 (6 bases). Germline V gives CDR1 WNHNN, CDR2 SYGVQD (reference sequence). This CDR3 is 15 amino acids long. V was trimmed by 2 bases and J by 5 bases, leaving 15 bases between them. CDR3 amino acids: CASSENVGGRETQYF. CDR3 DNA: TGCGCCAGCAGTGAGAACGTAGGGGGAAGGGAGACCCAGTACTTC.

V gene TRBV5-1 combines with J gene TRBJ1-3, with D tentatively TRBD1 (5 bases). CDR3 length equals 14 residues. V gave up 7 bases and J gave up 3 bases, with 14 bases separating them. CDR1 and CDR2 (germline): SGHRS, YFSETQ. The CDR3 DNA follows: TGCGCCAGCGGCCAGGGCGGAGGTGGAAACACCATATATTTT. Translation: CASGQGGGGNTIYF.

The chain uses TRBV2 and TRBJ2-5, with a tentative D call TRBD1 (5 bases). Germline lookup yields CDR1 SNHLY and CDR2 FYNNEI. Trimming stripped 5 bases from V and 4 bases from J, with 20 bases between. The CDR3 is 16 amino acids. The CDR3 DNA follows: TGTGCCAGCAGTCAGCAGGGCGCGCCGAGAGGAGAGACCCAGTACTTC. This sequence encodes CASSQQGAPRGETQYF.

CDR3 residues: CAISVGLAGTTDTQYF. CDR3 nucleotides: TGTGCCATCAGTGTAGGGCTAGCGGGAACGACAGATACGCAGTATTTT. The rearrangement links TRBV10-3 to TRBJ2-3; 9 positions agree with TRBD2. The germline CDR1 and CDR2 sequences are ENHRY and SYGVKD. The ends lost 4 bases at V and 3 bases at J; junction bases unmatched: 8. The CDR3 is 16 residues long.

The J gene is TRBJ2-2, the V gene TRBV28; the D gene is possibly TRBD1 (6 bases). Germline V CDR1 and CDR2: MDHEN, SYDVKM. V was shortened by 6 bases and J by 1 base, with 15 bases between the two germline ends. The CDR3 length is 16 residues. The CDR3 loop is CASRLQGVGNTGELFF. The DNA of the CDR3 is TGTGCCAGCAGGTTACAGGGAGTAGGGAACACCGGGGAGCTGTTTTTT.

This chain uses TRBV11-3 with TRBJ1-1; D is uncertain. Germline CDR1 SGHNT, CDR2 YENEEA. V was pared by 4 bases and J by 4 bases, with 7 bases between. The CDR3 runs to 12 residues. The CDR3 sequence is CASSSRGTEAFF. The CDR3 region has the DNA TGTGCCAGCAGCTCTCGGGGCACTGAAGCTTTCTTT.

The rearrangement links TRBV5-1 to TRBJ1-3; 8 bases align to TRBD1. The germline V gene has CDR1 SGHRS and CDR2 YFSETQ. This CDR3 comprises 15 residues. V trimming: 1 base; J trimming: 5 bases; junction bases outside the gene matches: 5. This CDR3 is CASSLSGGERNTIYF. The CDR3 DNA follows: TGCGCCAGCAGCTTGTCAGGGGGCGAGAGAAACACCATATATTTT.

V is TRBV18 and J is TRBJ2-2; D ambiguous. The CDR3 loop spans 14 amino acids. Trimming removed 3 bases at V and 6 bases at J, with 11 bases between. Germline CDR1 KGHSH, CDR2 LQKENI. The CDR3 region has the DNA TGTGCCAGCTCACCGCGAGGTGGAGCCGGGGAGCTGTTTTTT. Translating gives CASSPRGGAGELFF. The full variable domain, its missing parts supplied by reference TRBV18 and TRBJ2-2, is NAGVMQNPRHLVRRRGQEARLRCSPMKGHSHVYWYRQLPEEGLKFMVYLQKENIIDESGMPKERFSAEFPKEGPSILRIQQVVRGDSAAYFCASSPRGGAGELFFGEGSRLTVL.

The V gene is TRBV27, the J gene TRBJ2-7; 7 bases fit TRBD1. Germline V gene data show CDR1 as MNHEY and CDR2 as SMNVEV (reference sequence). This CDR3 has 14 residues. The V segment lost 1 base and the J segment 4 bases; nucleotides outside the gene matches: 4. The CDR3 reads CASSLYRGTYEQYF. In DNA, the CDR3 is TGTGCCAGCAGTTTATACAGGGGAACTTACGAGCAGTACTTC.